The clone carrying this T cell receptor (beta chain) was detected many times. Its target is not known. These data come from a study of T-cell reconstitution after alpha-beta-depleted transplantation in children. Unique molecular identifiers were used to barcode this TCRbeta library. TCRdb itself ran the PCR reads through MiXCR, one entry per CDR3 protein. The table records around 200,000 distinct CDR3 sequences, 7% to 9% of them present only once. Points from the study as a whole: Several hundred expanded graft clones reportedly gave rise to the alpha-beta T cells present about two months after transplant. Most T-cell counts and diversity one year after the transplant came from T cells that were newly produced. In some patients, recipient T cells and intrathymic progenitors surviving conditioning explained high day-60 diversity.

Trimming took 5 bases from V and 9 from J, leaving 22 bases between them. This CDR3 contains 16 residues. Germline V gene sequence: CDR1 SGHVS, CDR2 FQNEAQ. This receptor was obtained from a male patient aged 2 to 9 who had a stem cell transplant for acute myeloid leukemia, so the T cells may come from the graft donor. The sequencing used PBMCs, mostly from graft donor cells, collected 360 days after TCRalphabeta/CD19-depleted stem cell transplant. The rearrangement links TRBV7-8 to TRBJ2-2; tentative D call: TRBD2 (6 bases). Here the CDR3 reads CASSKGRLVDVRELFF. CDR3 DNA: TGTGCCAGCAGCAAAGGGCGACTAGTTGATGTCCGGGAGCTGTTTTTT.